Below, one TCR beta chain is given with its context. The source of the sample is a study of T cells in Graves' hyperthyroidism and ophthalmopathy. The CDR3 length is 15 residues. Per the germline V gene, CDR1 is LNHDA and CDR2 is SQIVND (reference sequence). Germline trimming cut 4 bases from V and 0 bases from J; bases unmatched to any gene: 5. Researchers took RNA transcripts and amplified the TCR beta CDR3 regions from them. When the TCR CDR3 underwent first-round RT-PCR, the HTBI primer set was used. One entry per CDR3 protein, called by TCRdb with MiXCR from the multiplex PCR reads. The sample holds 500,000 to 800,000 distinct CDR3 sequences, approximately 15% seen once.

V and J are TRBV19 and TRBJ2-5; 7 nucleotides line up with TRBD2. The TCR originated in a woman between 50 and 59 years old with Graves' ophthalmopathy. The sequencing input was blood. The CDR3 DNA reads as TGTGCCAGTAGTAAGGTACTAGCGTACCAAGAGACCCAGTACTTC. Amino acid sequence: CASSKVLAYQETQYF. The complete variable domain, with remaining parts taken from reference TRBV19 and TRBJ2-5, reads DGGITQSPKYLFRKEGQNVTLSCEQNLNHDAMYWYRQDPGQGLRLIYYSQIVNDFQKGDIAEGYSVSREKKESFPLTVTSAQKNPTAFYLCASSKVLAYQETQYFGPGTRLLVL.